A single sample is the source of the 16 T cell receptor beta chains below, sequenced in a study of beta chain features in type 1 diabetes. Expressed TCRB transcripts were sequenced because the entire RNA isolate underwent reverse transcription. TCRdb's copy holds only in-frame clones and misses some; the assay was immunoSEQ multiplex PCR. The table lists about 270,000 clones, roughly 15% of them singletons, with around 0.026% in the top ten. The material sequenced was naive CD4+ T cells from blood. These TCRs come from a woman between 40 and 50 years old in good health.

This clone has just a few counts. The rearrangement links TRBV11-2 to TRBJ2-1; 7 nucleotides align to TRBD1. Germline V CDR1 and CDR2: SGHAT, FQNNGV. This CDR3 is built from 14 residues. V lost 3 bases to trimming and J lost 10 bases; unmatched junction nucleotides: 9. The CDR3 protein is CASSFRDSWREQFF. The CDR3, as DNA: TGTGCCAGCAGCTTCCGGGACAGTTGGCGCGAGCAGTTCTTC.

This chain joins TRBV18 and TRBJ2-1; TRBD2 matches 12 bases. Trimming at V came to 3 bases and at J to 6 bases, leaving 3 bases not matched to a gene. The CDR3 consists of 15 residues. Germline values: CDR1 KGHSH, CDR2 LQKENI. CDR3 DNA: TGTGCCAGCTCACCCCGGACTAGCGGGGCCAATGAGCAGTTCTTC. Translating it yields CASSPRTSGANEQFF. The whole variable domain, filled in from reference TRBV18 and TRBJ2-1, reads NAGVMQNPRHLVRRRGQEARLRCSPMKGHSHVYWYRQLPEEGLKFMVYLQKENIIDESGMPKERFSAEFPKEGPSILRIQQVVRGDSAAYFCASSPRTSGANEQFFGPGTRLTVL.

The V and J genes are TRBV18 and TRBJ1-5; D unresolved. The V end was cut by 6 bases, the J end by 0 bases, with 9 bases between. CDR3 size: 14 residues. Germline CDR1 KGHSH, CDR2 LQKENI. The CDR3 protein is CASSHGVSNQPQHF. Here the CDR3 DNA reads TGTGCCAGCTCCCACGGGGTTAGCAATCAGCCCCAGCATTTT.

This clone has more than one count but fewer than ten. The genes are TRBV7-2 and TRBJ2-5, with 9 bases matching TRBD2. After removal of 5 bases from V and 4 bases from J, the junction contained 8 bases not matched to a gene. Germline CDR1 reads SGHTA; CDR2 reads FQGNSA. This CDR3 region has 15 residues. The CDR3 is CASSRRSGGGETQYF. In DNA form, the CDR3 reads TGTGCCAGCAGCCGACGTAGCGGGGGAGGAGAGACCCAGTACTTC.

This clone was seen a handful of times. The V gene is TRBV5-1, the J gene TRBJ1-5; TRBD1 is a possible D gene (5 bases). The germline V and J ends were trimmed by 0 bases and 5 bases, with 6 bases remaining between them. The CDR3 spans 13 residues. Germline V gene sequence: CDR1 SGHRS, CDR2 YFSETQ. The CDR3 protein is CASSLAGDQPQHF. CDR3 nucleotide sequence: TGCGCCAGCAGCTTGGCGGGGGATCAGCCCCAGCATTTT. Drawing the rest from reference TRBV5-1 and TRBJ1-5, the complete variable domain is KAGVTQTPRYLIKTRGQQVTLSCSPISGHRSVSWYQQTPGQGLQFLFEYFSETQRNKGNFPGRFSGRQFSNSRSEMNVSTLELGDSALYLCASSLAGDQPQHFGDGTRLSIL.

V is TRBV7-6 and J is TRBJ2-7; 8 bases agree with TRBD1. The length of the CDR3 is 15 residues. Germline V gene data show CDR1 as SGHVS and CDR2 as FNYEAQ. Trimming took 5 bases from V and 3 from J; bases not matched to a gene: 9. The CDR3 loop is CASSPTGTGLYEQYF. The CDR3 DNA follows: TGTGCCAGCAGCCCTACCGGGACAGGACTCTACGAGCAGTACTTC.

In its sample, this clone was seen a few times. This sequence joins TRBV2 and TRBJ2-5; perhaps TRBD2 as D (5 bases). The germline CDR1 and CDR2 sequences are SNHLY and FYNNEI. V lost 9 bases and J lost 1, with 6 bases in between. This CDR3 spans 11 amino acids. The CDR3 region has the DNA TGTGCCAGAGGAGGCCAAGAGACCCAGTACTTC. Translation: CARGGQETQYF.

CDR3 coding DNA: TGTGCCAGCAGCCCACAGGGGGCAATGTACGAGCAGTACTTC. Translating gives CASSPQGAMYEQYF. The gene calls are TRBV11-2 and TRBJ2-7; 9 bases are shared with TRBD1. CDR3 length: 14 residues. Germline V lookup: CDR1 SGHAT, CDR2 FQNNGV. V lost 5 bases, J lost 4 bases, and 6 bases stayed unmatched.

In this sample, this clone turned up a few times. The rearrangement links TRBV9 to TRBJ1-1; TRBD1 agrees at 12 bases. Germline V gene lookup returns CDR1 SGDLS and CDR2 YYNGEE. V was clipped by 3 bases and J by 7 bases; unmatched bases: 4. The CDR3 contains 14 residues. The CDR3: CASSAGQGAVEAFF. The CDR3 nucleotides read TGTGCCAGCAGCGCGGGACAGGGGGCGGTTGAAGCTTTCTTT.

This clone has a count of ten or more. The chain carries TRBV29-1 and TRBJ2-2; no definite D call. The CDR3 has 11 residues. Trimming shortened V by 2 bases and J by 5 bases, and 3 bases separated the two germline ends. Germline V CDR1 and CDR2: SQVTM, ANQGSEA. The CDR3 is CSVEQTGELFF. CDR3 bases: TGCAGCGTTGAACAGACCGGGGAGCTGTTTTTT.

The genes are TRBV27 and TRBJ1-5; D is unclear. The germline V gene has CDR1 MNHEY and CDR2 SMNVEV (reference sequence). V gave up 2 bases and J gave up 4 bases, with 6 bases separating them. The CDR3 extends over 13 amino acids. CDR3 residues: CASSLGPNQPQHF. The CDR3 nucleotides read TGTGCCAGCAGTTTAGGGCCGAATCAGCCCCAGCATTTT.

V gene TRBV2 combines with J gene TRBJ1-5; TRBD1 matches 10 bases. The junction had 7 bases not matched to a gene; V was cut back by 4 bases and J by 1 base. The CDR3 is made up of 17 amino acids. Germline V gene lookup returns CDR1 SNHLY and CDR2 FYNNEI. CDR3 coding DNA: TGTGCCAGCAGTGCCCCAGGGGGACAGGGGAGCAATCAGCCCCAGCATTTT. Translating it yields CASSAPGGQGSNQPQHF. Full variable domain (remainder filled in from reference TRBV2 and TRBJ1-5): EPEVTQTPSHQVTQMGQEVILRCVPISNHLYFYWYRQILGQKVEFLVSFYNNEISEKSEIFDDQFSVERPDGSNFTLKIRSTKLEDSAMYFCASSAPGGQGSNQPQHFGDGTRLSIL.

The chain joins TRBV2 to TRBJ1-6, with D hard to call. The length of the CDR3 is 15 residues. V dropped 2 bases and J dropped 5 bases, with 10 bases sitting between them. CDR1 and CDR2 from the germline V gene are SNHLY and FYNNEI. In nucleotides, the CDR3 is TGTGCCAGCAGTGAAATGCAGGTACATAATTCACCCCTCCACTTT. Protein sequence: CASSEMQVHNSPLHF.

This clone was observed a handful of times. The sample holds other DNA sequences that translate to the same CDR3. This chain connects TRBV11-2 to TRBJ2-1, with D possibly matching TRBD1 (6 bases). V lost 5 bases, J lost 0 bases, and 11 bases lay in between. CDR3 length: 15 amino acids. CDR1 and CDR2 from the germline V gene are SGHAT and FQNNGV. CDR3 coding DNA: TGTGCCAGCAGCGTAACAGGGAGCTCCTACAATGAGCAGTTCTTC. This translates into CASSVTGSSYNEQFF.

A note on this clone: The junction shows a germline mismatch at one end, possibly a read error. The chain joins TRBV7-7 to TRBJ2-1, with a weak D call TRBD1 (5 bases). The germline V gene has CDR1 SSHAT and CDR2 FNYEAQ (reference sequence). The CDR3 sequence is 12 residues long. The CDR3 region has the DNA TGTGCTAGCAGCTTAGACGCAGGGGAGCAGTTCTTC. Its protein product is CASSLDAGEQFF.

The genes are TRBV6-5 and TRBJ2-1; 9 bases are a match to TRBD2. The CDR3 sequence is 15 residues long. The trim removed 5 bases at V and 5 bases at J, leaving 7 bases unmatched. CDR1 is MNHEY, CDR2 SVGAGI, per germline. The CDR3 loop reads CASSSVAGGHNEQFF. DNA for the CDR3: TGTGCCAGCAGTAGCGTGGCGGGGGGGCACAATGAGCAGTTCTTC.